Below, 2 T cell receptor beta chains from the same sample are listed, as sequenced in a study of siplizumab effects on memory and regulatory T cells. Sequenced by immunoSEQ multiplex PCR; TCRdb stores in-frame clones only, minus some. Among about 64,000 clones, just over 95% were seen once, and the ten largest hold roughly 0.097%. Sequenced sample: naive CD8+ T cells sorted from blood. The receptors derive from a human donor in good health.

This clone has a single count. The chain recombines TRBV27 with TRBJ2-7, with TRBD2 identical over 12 bases. Trimming removed 8 bases from V and 7 bases from J; junction bases left unmatched: 15. Germline V gene sequence: CDR1 MNHEY, CDR2 SMNVEV (reference sequence). This CDR3 has 16 residues. As DNA, the CDR3 is TGTGCCAGCTCGTTCACTCTAGCGGGGGGGCCGGGAGAGCAGTACTTC. This codes for CASSFTLAGGPGEQYF.

The CDR3 spells CASSPPRLAADIQYF. Written as DNA, the CDR3 is TGTGCCAGCTCACCACCGCGACTAGCGGCGGACATTCAGTACTTC. V gene TRBV18 combines with J gene TRBJ2-4; TRBD2 matches 9 bases. Germline V gives CDR1 KGHSH, CDR2 LQKENI. The CDR3 has 15 amino acids. With 0 bases clipped from V and 8 bases from J, the junction kept 5 bases outside the gene matches.